This T cell receptor (beta chain) was recovered during a study of shared clonotypes between healthy human individuals (dated by TCRdb to 2019 to 2021). With regard to the full study: Two women and a few men aged 18 to 49 years were included in the cohort. For each donor, CD4 naive and CD4 memory were each run on three plates, CD8 naive on two plates, and CD8 memory on one plate. To estimate repertoire size and how much clonotype sharing occurs between individuals, the study deeply sequenced the blood TCR repertoires of five or six healthy adults. Different laboratories and diverse techniques were used to prepare libraries and sequence TCR repertoires, to increase sequencing depth and limit assay-specific biases. Leukapheresis yielded between about 0.94 and 8.9 billion PBMCs per donor.

Using the deep immunoSEQ assay, multiplex PCR amplified TCR CDR3 regions from genomic DNA. Extracted genomic DNA from each cell subset was spread evenly across all wells of several immunoSEQ 96-well plates, with each plate serving as a replicate. Each replicate PCR for sorted subsets received around 200 ng genomic DNA, equal to roughly 33,000 T cell genomes. Purified libraries were measured with a Qubit 3.0 fluorometer, size-checked on a Bioanalyzer 2100, and measured again with the KAPA Library Quantification kit. A separate single-read 150-cycle Illumina NextSeq 550 flow cell was used to sequence each immunoSEQ 96-well plate. Concerning the study's data processing: Because the immunoSEQ output included only junctional sequences and no quality scores, the filtering could not be the same as the filtering used for full-length reads. Sequences were annotated with PyIR, a Python wrapper for IgBLAST v1.9, using IMGT germline references to assign V/J genes and CDR3. Any read was removed if the V/J assignment was weak (E-value above 1e-6), the CDR3 was missing, or the read contained stop codons, out-of-frame junctions, or ambiguous translated residues. A V3J clonotype was defined by an identical inferred V gene, J gene, and CDR3 amino acid sequence. Percentage overlap between repertoires was calculated by dividing the number of shared unique clonotypes by the size of the smaller repertoire. Repertoire richness was assessed with RTK rarefaction, the Chao1 estimator, and Recon v2.1 estimates of unobserved clonotypes. OLGA was used to compute generation probabilities for all TCRbeta clonotypes that the gDNA method yielded from a few donors. TCRdb mirrors the immuneACCESS table, restricted to in-frame sequences. Some clones are absent from its copies; in checked studies, under half trace to an unresolved V gene, and the reason for the others is unknown. V, J and clone size were drawn from that table, and D and trimming were deduced from the DNA. The table for this sample lists about 110,000 clones; under 70% of them were counted only once. The ten largest clones add up to about 24% of the sample.

For this clone: Its antigen remains unidentified. No base quality information exists; no much larger clone differs at one position.

Healthy HIV-negative adults with no recently reported acute infections or vaccinations were included as donors. Only Caucasian adults living in Nashville, Tennessee, USA were represented among the donors. The CD8 memory samples were a combination of magnetically selected CD45RO+ cells and CCR7-negative CD45RA+ effector memory (TemRA) cells. Blood was obtained by leukapheresis, after which PBMCs were separated by Ficoll-Histopaque density gradient centrifugation and cryopreserved in liquid nitrogen vapor phase. Analytical flow cytometry was used to check the purity and quantity of every magnetically sorted T cell population. Genomic DNA was isolated from every sorted fraction and measured by UV absorbance on a Nanodrop 2000c. The full study reports these points: Sampling was limited to blood, and TCR repertoires in tissue likely differ from TCR repertoires in blood. Across a few donors, roughly 5% of naive CD4, around 3.5% of naive CD8, 2.3% of memory CD4, and approximately 0.4% of memory CD8 clonotypes were shared. Larger estimated clonotype richness was generally found for naive subsets than for memory subsets. Rarefaction of sorted-subset datasets indicated incomplete sequencing despite the large sequencing depth. Because the study included only a small number of donors, the genetic and exposure-history diversity represented was limited. Compared with non-shared clonotypes, the clonotypes found in all four sorted-subset donors had higher generation probabilities. Based on pairwise subsampling, the degree of clonotype sharing among donors was expected to be affected by sequencing depth.

Material: memory CD8+ T cells sorted from blood. The sample's cell subset or site, from its label and the paper: CD45RO+ cells pooled with CCR7-negative TemRA cells. The clonotype comes from a woman between 25 and 40 years old in good health.

The DNA is TGTGCCAGCTCACGACAGGGTGTCTCTCCCCTCGCTAATGAAAAACTGTTTTTT. Translated, it reads CASSRQGVSPLANEKLFF. The rearrangement combines TRBV18 with TRBJ1-4; TRBD1 fits 7 bases in the junction. V trim: 4 bases; J trim: 3 bases; unmatched bases: 14. Reading the germline V gene gives CDR1 KGHSH and CDR2 LQKENI. Measured from the cysteine to the phenylalanine, the CDR3 is 18 residues long. Kept here is only the CDR3 DNA, which spans 54 bases and is read in frame from base 1.